This T cell receptor (beta chain) was profiled in a study of cytomegalovirus exposure and HLA in healthy donors. It was the approximately 130-subject validation cohort, separate from the roughly 700-subject first cohort, to which the donors belonged. V lost 0 bases to trimming and J lost 4 bases, with 12 bases between them. Germline values: CDR1 LGHNA, CDR2 YNFKEQ. CDR3 size: 15 residues. Produced via immunoSEQ multiplex PCR; TCRdb's table is partial and in-frame only. The data show some 85,000 clones, with 90% to 97% seen just once and roughly 1.3% held by the top ten. The chain couples TRBV4-2 to TRBJ1-2; D might be TRBD1 (5 bases). The TCR comes from a woman aged 18-35 years in good health and CMV-seronegative. Sequencing used PBMCs. CDR3 sequence reads: CASSQEAGGTYGYTF. The CDR3 DNA follows: TGTGCCAGCAGCCAAGAGGCGGGGGGGACCTATGGCTACACCTTC.